This TCR beta chain emerged from a study of blood T cell repertoires in COVID-19. As for the study in general: In each case, the material was cDNA or gDNA derived from T cells, B-cell-depleted T cells, or PBMCs.

As originally analysed: How many nucleated cells were present was estimated from reference gene primer amplification. Profiling relied on immunoSEQ multiplex PCR, and the TCRdb table lists in-frame clones only, not all of them. The V and J calls and clone size come from that table; D and trimming were worked out from the DNA. The sample carries 650,000 to 800,000 clones, 80% to 90% recorded once. The sequence was collected from a young woman with acute or convalescent COVID-19. Material for sequencing was peripheral blood.

CDR3 sequence reads: CASIGGGFRANVLTF. CDR3 coding DNA: TGTGCCAGCATAGGGGGCGGCTTTAGGGCCAACGTCCTGACTTTC. The V gene is TRBV28, the J gene TRBJ2-6; 7 nucleotides match TRBD1. The CDR3 totals 15 residues. V was clipped by 7 bases and J by 5 bases; unmatched bases: 8. The germline CDR1 and CDR2 sequences are MDHEN and SYDVKM.